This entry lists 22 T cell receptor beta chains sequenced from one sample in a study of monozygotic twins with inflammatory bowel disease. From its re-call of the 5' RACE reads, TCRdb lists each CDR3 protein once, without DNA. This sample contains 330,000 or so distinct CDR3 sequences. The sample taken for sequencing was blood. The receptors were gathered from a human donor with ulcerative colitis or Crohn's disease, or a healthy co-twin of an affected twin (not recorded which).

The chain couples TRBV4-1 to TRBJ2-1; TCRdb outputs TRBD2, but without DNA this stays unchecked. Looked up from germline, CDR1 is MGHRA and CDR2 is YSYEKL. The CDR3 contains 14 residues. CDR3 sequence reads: CASSQDPGLLNQFF.

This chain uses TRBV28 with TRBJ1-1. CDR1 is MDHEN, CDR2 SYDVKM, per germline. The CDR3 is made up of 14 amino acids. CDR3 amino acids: CASSSHGSQTEAFF. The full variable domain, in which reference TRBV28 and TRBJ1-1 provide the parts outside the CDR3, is DVKVTQSSRYLVKRTGEKVFLECVQDMDHENMFWYRQDPGLGLRLIYFSYDVKMKEKGDIPEGYSVSREKKERFSLILESASTNQTSMYLCASSSHGSQTEAFFGQGTRLTVV.

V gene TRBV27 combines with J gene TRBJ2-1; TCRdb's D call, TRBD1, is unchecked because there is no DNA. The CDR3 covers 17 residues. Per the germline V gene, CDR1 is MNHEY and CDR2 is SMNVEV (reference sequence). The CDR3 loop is CASSFSGGGISYNEQFF.

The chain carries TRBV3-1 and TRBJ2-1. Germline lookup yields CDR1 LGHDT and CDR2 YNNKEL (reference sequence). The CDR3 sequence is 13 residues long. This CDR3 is CASSRNGYNEQFF.

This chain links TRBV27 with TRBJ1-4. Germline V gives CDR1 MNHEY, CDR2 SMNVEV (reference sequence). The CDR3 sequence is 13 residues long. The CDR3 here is CASSLREGEKLFF.

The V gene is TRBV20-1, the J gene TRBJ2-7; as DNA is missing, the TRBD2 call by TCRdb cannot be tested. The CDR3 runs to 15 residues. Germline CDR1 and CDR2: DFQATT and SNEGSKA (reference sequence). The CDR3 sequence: CSARDPLGGRVEQYF.

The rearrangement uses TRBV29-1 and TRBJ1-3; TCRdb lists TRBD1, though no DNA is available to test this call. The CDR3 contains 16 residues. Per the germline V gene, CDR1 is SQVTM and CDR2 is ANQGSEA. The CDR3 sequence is CSVAFSGAGAGNTIYF.

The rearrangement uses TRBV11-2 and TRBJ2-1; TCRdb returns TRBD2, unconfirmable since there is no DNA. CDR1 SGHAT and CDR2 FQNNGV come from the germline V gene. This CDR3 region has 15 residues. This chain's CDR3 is CASSLEVAGGYEQFF.

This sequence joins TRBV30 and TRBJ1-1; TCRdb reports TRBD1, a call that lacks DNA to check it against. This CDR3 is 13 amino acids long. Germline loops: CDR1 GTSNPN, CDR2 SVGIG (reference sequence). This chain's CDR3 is CAWSEDRATEAFF.

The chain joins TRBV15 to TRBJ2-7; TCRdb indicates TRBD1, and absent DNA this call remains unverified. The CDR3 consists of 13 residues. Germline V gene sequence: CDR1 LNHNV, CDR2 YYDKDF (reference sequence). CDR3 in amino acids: CATSTGASYEQYF.

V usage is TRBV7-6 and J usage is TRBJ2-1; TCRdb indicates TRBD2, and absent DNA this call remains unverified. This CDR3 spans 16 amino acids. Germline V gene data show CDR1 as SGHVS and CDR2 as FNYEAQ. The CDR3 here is CASASIGTSGYNEQFF.

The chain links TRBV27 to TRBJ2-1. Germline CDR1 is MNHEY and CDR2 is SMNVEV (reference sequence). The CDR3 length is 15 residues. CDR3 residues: CASSSLVGSTNEQFF.

CDR3 sequence reads: CASSFGQYSYEQYF. The chain has TRBV5-6 and TRBJ2-7; the TRBD1 assignment by TCRdb is unverifiable without DNA. Germline values: CDR1 SGHDT, CDR2 YYEEEE. The CDR3 has 14 residues.

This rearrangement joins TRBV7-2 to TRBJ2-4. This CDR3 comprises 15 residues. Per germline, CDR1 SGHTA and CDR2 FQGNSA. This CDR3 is CASSLGGYGKNIQYF.

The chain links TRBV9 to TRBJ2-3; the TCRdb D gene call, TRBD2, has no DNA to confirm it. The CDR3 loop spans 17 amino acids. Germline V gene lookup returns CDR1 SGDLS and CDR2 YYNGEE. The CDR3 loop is CASSVGSGGLSTDTQYF.

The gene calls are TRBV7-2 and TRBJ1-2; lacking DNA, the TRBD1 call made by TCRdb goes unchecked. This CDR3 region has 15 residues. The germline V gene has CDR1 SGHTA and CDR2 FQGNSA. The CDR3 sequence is CASSLSPLEDYGYTF.

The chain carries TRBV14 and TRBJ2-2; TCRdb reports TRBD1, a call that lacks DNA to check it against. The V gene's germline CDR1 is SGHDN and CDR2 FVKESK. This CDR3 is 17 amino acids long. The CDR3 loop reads CASSQDRDRAYTGELFF.

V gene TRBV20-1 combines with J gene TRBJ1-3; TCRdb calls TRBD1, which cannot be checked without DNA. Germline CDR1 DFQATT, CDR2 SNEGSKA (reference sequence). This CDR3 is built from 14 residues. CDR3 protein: CSAAGGIAGNTIYF.

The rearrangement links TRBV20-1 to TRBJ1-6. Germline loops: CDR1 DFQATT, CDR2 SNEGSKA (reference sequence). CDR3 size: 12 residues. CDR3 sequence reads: CSAREDNSPLHF.

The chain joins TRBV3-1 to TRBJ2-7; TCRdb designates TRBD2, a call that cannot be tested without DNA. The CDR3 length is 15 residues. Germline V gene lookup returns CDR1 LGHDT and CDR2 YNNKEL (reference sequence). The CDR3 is CASSRASAFGVEQYF.

The CDR3 region is CAWRSGGGNEQFF. The rearrangement joins TRBV30 to TRBJ2-1; TCRdb's D gene call, TRBD2, goes unchecked for lack of DNA. The CDR3 sequence is 13 residues long. Germline V gene sequence: CDR1 GTSNPN, CDR2 SVGIG (reference sequence).

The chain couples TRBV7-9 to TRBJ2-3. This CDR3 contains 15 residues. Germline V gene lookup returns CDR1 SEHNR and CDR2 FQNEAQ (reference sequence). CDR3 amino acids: CASSLGLDRTDTQYF.